This T cell receptor beta chain was retrieved from a study of blood T cell repertoires in COVID-19. Study details: Both acute and convalescent COVID-19 samples were obtained from the United States, Italy and Spain.

As processed by the authors: Nucleated cell counts were estimated from reference gene primer amplification. Produced via immunoSEQ multiplex PCR; TCRdb's table is partial and in-frame only. V, J and clone size derive from that table, while D and trimming were established from the DNA sequence. In the table there are about 45,000 clones, 60% to 80% of which are singletons. CDR3 length: 15 residues. Per the germline V gene, CDR1 is LGHNA and CDR2 is YNFKEQ. With 1 base removed from V and 0 bases from J, the gap between germline ends came to 9 bases. This chain links TRBV4-2 with TRBJ1-1; D gene ambiguous. This TCR derives from a man aged 70 or older with acute or convalescent COVID-19. Sequencing was performed on peripheral blood. The chain's CDR3 is CASSQAVRMNTEAFF. The DNA of the CDR3 is TGTGCCAGCAGCCAAGCTGTCAGGATGAACACTGAAGCTTTCTTT.